This entry lists 9 T cell receptor beta chains sequenced from one sample in a study of regulatory T cells in long-lasting Graves disease. iRepertoire HTBI primers and Arm-PCR of CDR3 regions built TCR beta libraries. TCRdb used MiXCR to reprocess the multiplex PCR reads, holding one entry per CDR3 protein. The table has hundreds of thousands of distinct CDR3 sequences, approximately 22% seen once. As to time point: persistent/refractory GD, antithyroid drugs over 5 years with positive TRAb. Researchers made the TCR library from RNA that was extracted from PBMCs. The sequencing here drew on peripheral blood mononuclear cells (PBMCs), taken when the disease was refractory, from a patient treated with antithyroid drugs. The receptors here all came from a female donor with Graves disease.

This clonotype was picked up a small number of times. The V and J genes are TRBV20-1 and TRBJ2-2, with D unclear. V was trimmed by 3 bases and J by 7 bases, leaving 21 bases between them. The CDR3 length is 16 residues. Germline V gene sequence: CDR1 DFQATT, CDR2 SNEGSKA (reference sequence). The DNA of the CDR3 is TGCAGTGCTAGGTTTATGAAAAAGTCGTACTTCGGGGAGCTGTTTTTT. Protein sequence: CSARFMKKSYFGELFF.

This clonotype was seen repeatedly, ten times or more. CDR3 residues: CASSLAGGAGGYTF. CDR3 nucleotides: TGTGCCAGCAGTTTAGCGGGGGGGGCAGGTGGCTACACCTTC. V usage is TRBV12-3 or TRBV12-4 and J usage is TRBJ1-2, with D possibly TRBD1 on 6 matching bases. Trimming cost V 0 bases and J 7 bases, with 12 bases left between them. This CDR3 region has 14 residues.

The V gene is TRBV20-1, the J gene TRBJ2-3, with TRBD2 matching over 7 bases. After removal of 6 bases from V and 0 bases from J, the junction contained 15 bases not matched to a gene. In germline, CDR1 is DFQATT, CDR2 SNEGSKA (reference sequence). CDR3 size: 17 residues. This CDR3 reads CSARTSISGESTDTQYF. The CDR3 nucleotides are TGCAGTGCCAGGACTAGTATCTCTGGAGAAAGCACAGATACGCAGTATTTT.

The sample holds many counts of this clonotype. The chain recombines TRBV9 with TRBJ2-5; 10 bases map to TRBD2. The CDR3 is made up of 16 amino acids. Trimming took 1 base from V and 2 from J; bases not matched to a gene: 5. Germline CDR1 reads SGDLS; CDR2 reads YYNGEE. CDR3 nucleotides: TGTGCCAGCAGCGTACAGCCGACTAGCGGGCAAGAGACCCAGTACTTC. Amino acids: CASSVQPTSGQETQYF.

In its sample, this clonotype was seen many times. The gene calls are TRBV28 and TRBJ2-5; D remains ambiguous. The CDR3 sequence is 13 residues long. The V end lost 7 bases, the J end lost 1 base, and 10 bases lay between the germline ends. The germline V gene has CDR1 MDHEN and CDR2 SYDVKM. CDR3 amino acids: CASTPGLQETQYF. As DNA, the CDR3 is TGTGCCAGCACCCCGGGTCTCCAAGAGACCCAGTACTTC.

This clonotype was detected only a few times. This chain uses TRBV29-1 with TRBJ2-1, with 11 bases that match TRBD1. CDR3 length equals 14 residues. V lost 6 bases and J lost 7; bases outside the gene matches: 8. Germline-derived CDR1 and CDR2 are SQVTM and ANQGSEA. This CDR3 reads CSVSGQGARNEQFF. The CDR3, as DNA: TGCAGCGTAAGCGGACAGGGGGCGAGGAATGAGCAGTTCTTC.

This clonotype was counted at least ten times. The chain carries TRBV7-8 and TRBJ1-2; D unresolved. CDR1 and CDR2 (germline): SGHVS, FQNEAQ. There are 14 residues in the CDR3. Trimming left V 5 bases short and J 8 bases short, with 18 bases between. The CDR3 here is CASSPLGGSSGYTF. CDR3 sequence (DNA): TGTGCCAGCAGCCCCCTTGGTGGCAGTAGCGGCTACACCTTC.

This clonotype was seen only a few times. CDR3 region: CSARDLGQQSSYNSPLHF. The CDR3, as DNA: TGCAGTGCTAGAGATCTTGGACAGCAAAGCTCCTATAATTCACCCCTCCACTTT. The chain employs TRBV20-1 and TRBJ1-6; perhaps TRBD1 as D (6 bases). CDR3 size: 18 residues. Trimming left V 0 bases short and J 0 bases short, with 15 bases between. Germline CDR1 and CDR2: DFQATT and SNEGSKA (reference sequence).

This clonotype was detected ten times or more. The chain carries TRBV2 and TRBJ1-5, with unresolved D. The V gene lost 8 bases and the J gene lost 3 bases, with 11 bases spanning the gap. There are 13 residues in the CDR3. Germline V gene sequence: CDR1 SNHLY, CDR2 FYNNEI. DNA of the CDR3: TGTGCCAGCCGTAGGAGTACCAATCAGCCCCAGCATTTT. Translation: CASRRSTNQPQHF.